Listed here is a single T cell receptor beta chain. Its antigen is not known. This specimen belongs to a study of T cells in Graves' hyperthyroidism and ophthalmopathy. Amplification of TCR beta CDR3 regions used RNA as the template. The TCR CDR3 first-round RT-PCR relied on the HTBI primer set. MiXCR was run by TCRdb on the multiplex PCR reads, yielding one entry per CDR3 protein. Of a few hundred thousand distinct CDR3 sequences in the sample, roughly an eighth were seen once. Study-level points and caveats: Ophthalmopathy and stable hyperthyroidism were told apart by a 13 V-J model. Appearing also in blood were most of the thyroid clonotypes expanded above 0.001. Before onset, by a median of approximately 5.9 months, the model predicted ophthalmopathy.

With 2 bases removed from V and 1 base from J, the gap between germline ends came to 10 bases. The CDR3 has 15 amino acids. The V gene's germline CDR1 is MNHEY and CDR2 SVGEGT. The TCR was taken from a woman in her thirties or forties with Graves' ophthalmopathy. Sequenced sample: blood. The V and J genes are TRBV6-2 or TRBV6-3 and TRBJ2-3; D remains ambiguous. CDR3 residues: CASSYGLTGTDTQYF. For the CDR3, the DNA is TGTGCCAGCAGTTACGGGCTAACTGGCACAGATACGCAGTATTTT.